This T cell receptor beta chain derives from a study of blood T cell repertoires in COVID-19. Study-wide background: The cDNA or gDNA used as material had been derived from T cells, B-cell-depleted T cells, or PBMCs.

In the authors' workflow: Reference gene primers were amplified, and this amplification served to estimate nucleated cell counts. Repertoires were generated with immunoSEQ multiplex PCR, while TCRdb's copy carries only in-frame clones and drops some. V and J calls plus clone size are reproduced from that table; the DNA served to infer D and trimming. The sample has about 140,000 clones, 75% to 85% seen once. CDR3 length: 18 amino acids. V trimming: 5 bases; J trimming: 2 bases; junction bases outside the gene matches: 10. Germline values: CDR1 SGHRS, CDR2 YFSETQ. The gene calls are TRBV5-1 and TRBJ2-1; 13 positions agree with TRBD2. The TCR originated in a man aged 65 to 85 who had recovered from COVID-19. Sequencing was carried out using peripheral blood. CDR3 in amino acids: CASSLGLAGVGTYNEQFF. The CDR3 coding sequence is TGCGCCAGCAGTCTAGGACTAGCGGGAGTCGGGACCTACAATGAGCAGTTCTTC.